This entry features one T cell receptor (beta chain) sequence. Its antigen is currently unknown. This sample is part of a study of CD8 T cells in Susac syndrome. Looking at the study overall: Patients with Susac syndrome were therapy-naive, treated with corticosteroids, or treated with intravenous immunoglobulin alone when blood was collected. Notes on the study in general: The CD4+ T cell repertoire of patients with Susac syndrome showed no detectable clonal expansion.

Reverse transcription used roughly 0.45 to 1 ug RNA and random hexamers. TCRdb re-called the immunoSEQ multiplex PCR reads through MiXCR, storing one row per CDR3 protein. Among about 140,000 distinct CDR3 sequences listed, 95% were seen once. Negative isolation yielded CD4+ and CD8+ T cells, and FACS enriched TEMRA cells. There are 15 residues in the CDR3. V was trimmed by 0 bases and J by 2 bases, leaving 10 bases between them. The germline V gene encodes CDR1 SGDLS and CDR2 YYNGEE. The receptor was isolated from a human donor with Susac syndrome. V gene TRBV9 combines with J gene TRBJ2-3; D is ambiguous. The sample comprised CD4+ T cells from PBMCs. The CDR3 loop reads CASSVAPRPTDTQYF. CDR3 nucleotides: TGTGCCAGCAGCGTAGCTCCTCGCCCCACAGATACGCAGTATTTT.